Described below is a single T cell receptor beta chain sequence and its context. The protocol was immunoSEQ multiplex PCR, while the TCRdb copy is restricted to in-frame clones and leaves out a portion. The table lists some 45,000 clones, approximately 94% of them singletons. The CDR3 is 13 residues long. Germline values: CDR1 SEHNR, CDR2 FQNEAQ (reference sequence). The V and J ends lost 1 base and 6 bases respectively, with 9 bases between them. The data originate from a study of graft-versus-host responses after intestinal transplantation. Study-wide context: Each recipient received anti-thymocyte globulin induction, then tacrolimus and steroids for approximately three years.

The clonotype was recovered from a human patient who received an intestinal transplant, so some T cells may come from the graft donor. This chain links TRBV7-9 with TRBJ1-2; D unclear. Here the sequenced sample was PBMCs, taken about 11 months after intestinal transplant. The chain's CDR3 is CASSLGGADGYTF. DNA for the CDR3: TGTGCCAGCAGCTTAGGTGGCGCGGATGGCTACACCTTC.